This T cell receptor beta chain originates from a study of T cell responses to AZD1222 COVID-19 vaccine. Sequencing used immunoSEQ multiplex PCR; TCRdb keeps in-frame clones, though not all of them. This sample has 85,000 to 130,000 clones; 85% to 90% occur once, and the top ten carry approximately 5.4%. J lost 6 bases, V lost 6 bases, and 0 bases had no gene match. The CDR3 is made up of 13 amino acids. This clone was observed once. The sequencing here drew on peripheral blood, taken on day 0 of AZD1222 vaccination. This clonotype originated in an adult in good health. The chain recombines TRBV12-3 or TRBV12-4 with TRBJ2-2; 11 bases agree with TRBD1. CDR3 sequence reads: CASRGQGAGELFF. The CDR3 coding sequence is TGTGCCAGCAGGGGACAGGGGGCCGGGGAGCTGTTTTTT.